The source of this T cell receptor beta chain is a study of blood T cell repertoires in COVID-19. Study-level background: From the United States, Italy and Spain came samples of acute and convalescent COVID-19. PBMCs, B-cell-depleted T cells, or T cells were the source of the cDNA or gDNA that made up the material.

Patients from Seattle were sampled longitudinally, starting during active infection. Original processing methods: Reference gene primer amplification yielded estimated nucleated cell counts. Here immunoSEQ multiplex PCR was the method, and the copy in TCRdb shows in-frame clones only, minus some. D and trimming were read from the DNA, whereas the V and J calls and clone size are those reported in that table. The table has 30,000 or so clones, 75% to 90% seen once. This clone was recorded only once. The CDR3 runs 19 residues. V was pared by 0 bases and J by 0 bases, with 9 bases of the junction left unmatched. Germline V lookup: CDR1 MGHRA, CDR2 YSYEKL.

The V call is TRBV4-1, the J call TRBJ2-3; the match to TRBD2 covers 10 bases. This sequence was found in a woman older than 75 with COVID-19, enrolled during active disease. The specimen was peripheral blood. CDR3 sequence reads: CASSQESLAGAPSTDTQYF. DNA of the CDR3: TGCGCCAGCAGCCAAGAGTCCCTAGCGGGGGCTCCCAGCACAGATACGCAGTATTTT.